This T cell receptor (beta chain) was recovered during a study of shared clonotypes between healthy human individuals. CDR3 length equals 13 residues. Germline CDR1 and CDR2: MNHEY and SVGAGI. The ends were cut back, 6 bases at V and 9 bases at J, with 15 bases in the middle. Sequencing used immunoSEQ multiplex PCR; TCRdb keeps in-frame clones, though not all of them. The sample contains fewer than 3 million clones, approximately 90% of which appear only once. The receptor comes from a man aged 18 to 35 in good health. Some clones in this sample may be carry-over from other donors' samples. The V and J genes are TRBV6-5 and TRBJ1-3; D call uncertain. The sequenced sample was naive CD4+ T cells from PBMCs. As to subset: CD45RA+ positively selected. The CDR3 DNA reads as TGTGCCAGCAGGCCCACCGGGGTTGGCACCATATATTTT. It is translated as CASRPTGVGTIYF.